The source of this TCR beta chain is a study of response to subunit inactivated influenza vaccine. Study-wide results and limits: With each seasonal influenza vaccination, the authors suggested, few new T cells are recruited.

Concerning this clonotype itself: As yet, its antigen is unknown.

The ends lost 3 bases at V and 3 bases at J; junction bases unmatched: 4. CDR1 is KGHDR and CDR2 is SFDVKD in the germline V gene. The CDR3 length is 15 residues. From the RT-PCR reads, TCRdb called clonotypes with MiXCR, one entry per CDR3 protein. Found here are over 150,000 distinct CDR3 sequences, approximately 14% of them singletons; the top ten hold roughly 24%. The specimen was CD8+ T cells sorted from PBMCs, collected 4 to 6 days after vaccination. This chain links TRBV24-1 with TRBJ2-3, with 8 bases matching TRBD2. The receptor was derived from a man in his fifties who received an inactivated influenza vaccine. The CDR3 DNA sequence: TGTGCCACCAGTGATCACAGACTAGCGACAGATACGCAGTATTTT. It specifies CATSDHRLATDTQYF.